This T cell receptor (beta chain) was sequenced during a study of cytomegalovirus exposure and HLA in healthy donors. Use of 60 Vbeta and 13 Jbeta primers characterized the PCR. The method was immunoSEQ multiplex PCR; TCRdb's version includes in-frame clones alone and lacks a portion of them. The sample holds approximately 180,000 clones, roughly 78% seen once. In germline, CDR1 is MNHNS, CDR2 SASEGT. CDR3 length: 15 residues. V shed 6 bases, J shed 1 base, and the junction held 8 bases outside the gene matches. The sequencing input was PBMCs. This TCR was sampled from a woman in her 50s in good health and CMV-seropositive. The V and J genes are TRBV6-1 and TRBJ2-7; 8 bases are a match to TRBD2. The CDR3 DNA follows: TGTGCCAGCAGGCGGACTAGCTCCCCTTCCTACGAGCAGTACTTC. Its translation is CASRRTSSPSYEQYF.